The 18 T cell receptor beta chains below all came from one sample that was sequenced in a study of shared clonotypes between healthy human individuals. The method was immunoSEQ multiplex PCR; TCRdb's version includes in-frame clones alone and lacks a portion of them. The sample includes approximately 2,200,000 clones, roughly 91% of them seen just once. Naive CD8 cells lacked CD45RO, underwent positive selection for CCR7 and left out terminally differentiated effector memory CD45RA+ cells. The sequencing input was naive CD8+ T cells from PBMCs. The receptors originated from a man aged 18 to 30 in good health. Some clones in this sample may be carry-over from other donors' samples.

This rearrangement joins TRBV19 to TRBJ2-1; D gene unclear. Germline assignment: CDR1 LNHDA and CDR2 SQIVND (reference sequence). This CDR3 is built from 15 residues. V shed 2 bases and J shed 4 bases, with 12 bases lying between them. The CDR3 reads CASSILRGGYNEQFF. For the CDR3, the DNA is TGTGCCAGTAGTATATTGCGTGGCGGATACAATGAGCAGTTCTTC.

The table lists this clone with a count of one. The V call is TRBV13, the J call TRBJ2-3, with 9 bases identical to TRBD1. J was trimmed by 2 bases and V by 5 bases; bases with no gene match: 5. The CDR3 has 15 amino acids. The germline gives CDR1 PRHDT, CDR2 FYEKMQ (reference sequence). This CDR3 is CASSPRDRDTDTQYF. In nucleotides, the CDR3 is TGTGCCAGCAGCCCTAGGGACAGGGACACAGATACGCAGTATTTT.

The chain has TRBV10-3 and TRBJ2-2; D not resolved. The CDR3 covers 14 residues. The V gene's germline CDR1 is ENHRY and CDR2 SYGVKD. Deletions cut 0 bases from V and 5 bases from J, with 7 bases between. The CDR3 nucleotides are TGTGCCATCAGTGAGTCTAGGGTGACCGGGGAGCTGTTTTTT. Translated: CAISESRVTGELFF.

The chain has TRBV14 and TRBJ2-5; the D gene could be TRBD1 or TRBD2 (5 bases each). The CDR3 sequence is 15 residues long. V lost 1 base and J 5 bases, leaving 14 bases between the germline ends. Germline V gene data show CDR1 as SGHDN and CDR2 as FVKESK. The CDR3, as DNA: TGTGCCAGCAGCCAAGGGCTCGTTTGGGGGGAGACCCAGTACTTC. Amino acids: CASSQGLVWGETQYF.

The V call is TRBV5-1, the J call TRBJ1-2; 8 nucleotides align to TRBD1. Germline V gene lookup returns CDR1 SGHRS and CDR2 YFSETQ. Trimming cost V 4 bases and J 5 bases; bases outside gene matches: 10. The CDR3 length is 15 residues. CDR3 coding DNA: TGCGCCAGCAGCATGGGACAGGTCCGGGGGTATGGCTACACCTTC. Protein product: CASSMGQVRGYGYTF.

V and J are TRBV6-1 and TRBJ1-2; D call uncertain. The CDR3 length is 14 residues. Trimming removed 1 base at V and 4 bases at J, with 10 bases between. Germline CDR1 and CDR2: MNHNS and SASEGT. CDR3 sequence: CASSEGQVIYGYTF. CDR3 DNA sequence: TGTGCCAGCAGTGAAGGGCAGGTGATCTATGGCTACACCTTC.

This rearrangement joins TRBV28 to TRBJ2-6, with unresolved D. V was pared by 3 bases and J by 1 base, with 7 bases between. Germline lookup yields CDR1 MDHEN and CDR2 SYDVKM. The CDR3 totals 15 residues. The CDR3: CASSFIGSGANVLTF. CDR3 sequence (DNA): TGTGCCAGCAGTTTTATAGGGTCTGGGGCCAACGTCCTGACTTTC. The variable domain in full, completed from reference TRBV28 and TRBJ2-6, reads DVKVTQSSRYLVKRTGEKVFLECVQDMDHENMFWYRQDPGLGLRLIYFSYDVKMKEKGDIPEGYSVSREKKERFSLILESASTNQTSMYLCASSFIGSGANVLTFGAGSRLTVL.

This sequence joins TRBV5-1 and TRBJ2-7; 9 bases are shared with TRBD1. Looked up from germline, CDR1 is SGHRS and CDR2 is YFSETQ. J was trimmed by 2 bases and V by 0 bases; bases with no gene match: 12. The CDR3 is made up of 18 amino acids. The CDR3 nucleotides read TGCGCCAGCAGCTTGGCGAGTAATACAGGGGGCTTGGCCTACGAGCAGTACTTC. This translates into CASSLASNTGGLAYEQYF. Variable domain in full (rest from reference TRBV5-1 and TRBJ2-7): KAGVTQTPRYLIKTRGQQVTLSCSPISGHRSVSWYQQTPGQGLQFLFEYFSETQRNKGNFPGRFSGRQFSNSRSEMNVSTLELGDSALYLCASSLASNTGGLAYEQYFGPGTRLTVT.

This chain links TRBV27 with TRBJ2-7, with D unresolved. Germline V CDR1 and CDR2: MNHEY, SMNVEV (reference sequence). The CDR3 runs 17 residues. V lost 6 bases and J 3 bases, leaving 24 bases between the germline ends. The CDR3 region is CASSPWVLRDFLYEQYF. The CDR3 DNA is TGTGCCAGCAGCCCCTGGGTCCTGCGTGACTTCCTCTACGAGCAGTACTTC.

V usage is TRBV28 and J usage is TRBJ2-2; 8 bases align to TRBD2. V dropped 2 bases and J dropped 6; count of bases not matched to a gene: 5. CDR3 size: 15 residues. Looked up from germline, CDR1 is MDHEN and CDR2 is SYDVKM. The CDR3 nucleotides are TGTGCCAGCAGTTTAGGGGCGGGAGGAGCCGGGGAGCTGTTTTTT. Translated: CASSLGAGGAGELFF.

The V and J genes are TRBV19 and TRBJ2-7, with 15 bases matching TRBD2. V lost 5 bases, J lost 0 bases, and 5 bases stayed unmatched. CDR1 is LNHDA, CDR2 SQIVND, per germline (reference sequence). The CDR3 extends over 17 amino acids. The CDR3 loop is CASSPGLAGGPSYEQYF. Here the CDR3 DNA reads TGTGCCAGTAGTCCAGGACTAGCGGGAGGGCCCTCCTACGAGCAGTACTTC.

The chain employs TRBV28 and TRBJ2-2; D is ambiguous. Per germline, CDR1 MDHEN and CDR2 SYDVKM. The CDR3 extends over 15 amino acids. V dropped 6 bases and J dropped 4 bases, with 15 bases sitting between them. The CDR3: CASRHLYVVTGELFF. Here the CDR3 DNA reads TGTGCCAGCAGGCACCTCTATGTGGTCACCGGGGAGCTGTTTTTT.

The count of this clone is one. This sequence joins TRBV10-1 and TRBJ2-3; D perhaps matches TRBD1 (5 bases). This CDR3 region has 15 residues. CDR1 is WNHNN and CDR2 is SYGVQD in the germline V gene (reference sequence). The V gene lost 6 bases and the J gene lost 0 bases, with 13 bases spanning the gap. CDR3 amino acids: CASSAQDPSTDTQYF. Here the CDR3 DNA reads TGCGCCAGCAGCGCACAGGACCCTAGCACAGATACGCAGTATTTT.

The chain is built from TRBV5-1 and TRBJ2-5; possible D gene TRBD2, 5 bases. Near its end, the DNA agrees better with TRBJ2-7, so the J call may be wrong. The germline V gene encodes CDR1 SGHRS and CDR2 YFSETQ. The CDR3 is 14 residues long. The CDR3 DNA follows: TGCGCCAGCAGCTTGGTTGGGAGCGTCCACGAGCAGTACTTC. As protein: CASSLVGSVHEQYF.

A word on this clone: The conserved phenylalanine or tryptophan is not found at the CDR3 terminus, so this likely reflects a read error. No DNA is shown, since the ends of the CDR3 on it are uncertain; the CDR3 is the one TCRdb lists. V gene TRBV9 combines with J gene TRBJ2-7; TRBD2, the table's D call, lacks a check against the DNA. The CDR3 length is 13 residues, termini included. Germline CDR1 reads SGDLS; CDR2 reads YYNGEE. The CDR3 loop is CASSPGLAGAPFL.

The chain is built from TRBV2 and TRBJ2-1, with 9 positions matching TRBD2. Germline V gene data show CDR1 as SNHLY and CDR2 as FYNNEI. CDR3 length equals 15 residues. The ends lost 3 bases at V and 9 bases at J; junction bases unmatched: 9. CDR3 nucleotide sequence: TGTGCCAGCAGTGAGGTAGCGGGAGTAGGGTTTGAGCAGTTCTTC. Its translation: CASSEVAGVGFEQFF.

CDR3 nucleotides: TGTGCCAGCAGCCCCGGGAGGGTACACTATGGCTACACCTTC. This codes for CASSPGRVHYGYTF. The V call is TRBV7-9, the J call TRBJ1-2; D gene unclear. There are 14 residues in the CDR3. Trimming stripped 5 bases from V and 3 bases from J, with 13 bases between. Germline CDR1 reads SEHNR; CDR2 reads FQNEAQ (reference sequence).

The genes are TRBV27 and TRBJ2-1; TRBD2 aligns across 8 bases. V shed 8 bases, J shed 5 bases, and the junction held 11 bases outside the gene matches. Germline assignment: CDR1 MNHEY and CDR2 SMNVEV (reference sequence). This CDR3 region has 15 residues. CDR3 nucleotides: TGTGCCAGCCAGAATTCGGGAGGGAACAACAATGAGCAGTTCTTC. It codes for CASQNSGGNNNEQFF.